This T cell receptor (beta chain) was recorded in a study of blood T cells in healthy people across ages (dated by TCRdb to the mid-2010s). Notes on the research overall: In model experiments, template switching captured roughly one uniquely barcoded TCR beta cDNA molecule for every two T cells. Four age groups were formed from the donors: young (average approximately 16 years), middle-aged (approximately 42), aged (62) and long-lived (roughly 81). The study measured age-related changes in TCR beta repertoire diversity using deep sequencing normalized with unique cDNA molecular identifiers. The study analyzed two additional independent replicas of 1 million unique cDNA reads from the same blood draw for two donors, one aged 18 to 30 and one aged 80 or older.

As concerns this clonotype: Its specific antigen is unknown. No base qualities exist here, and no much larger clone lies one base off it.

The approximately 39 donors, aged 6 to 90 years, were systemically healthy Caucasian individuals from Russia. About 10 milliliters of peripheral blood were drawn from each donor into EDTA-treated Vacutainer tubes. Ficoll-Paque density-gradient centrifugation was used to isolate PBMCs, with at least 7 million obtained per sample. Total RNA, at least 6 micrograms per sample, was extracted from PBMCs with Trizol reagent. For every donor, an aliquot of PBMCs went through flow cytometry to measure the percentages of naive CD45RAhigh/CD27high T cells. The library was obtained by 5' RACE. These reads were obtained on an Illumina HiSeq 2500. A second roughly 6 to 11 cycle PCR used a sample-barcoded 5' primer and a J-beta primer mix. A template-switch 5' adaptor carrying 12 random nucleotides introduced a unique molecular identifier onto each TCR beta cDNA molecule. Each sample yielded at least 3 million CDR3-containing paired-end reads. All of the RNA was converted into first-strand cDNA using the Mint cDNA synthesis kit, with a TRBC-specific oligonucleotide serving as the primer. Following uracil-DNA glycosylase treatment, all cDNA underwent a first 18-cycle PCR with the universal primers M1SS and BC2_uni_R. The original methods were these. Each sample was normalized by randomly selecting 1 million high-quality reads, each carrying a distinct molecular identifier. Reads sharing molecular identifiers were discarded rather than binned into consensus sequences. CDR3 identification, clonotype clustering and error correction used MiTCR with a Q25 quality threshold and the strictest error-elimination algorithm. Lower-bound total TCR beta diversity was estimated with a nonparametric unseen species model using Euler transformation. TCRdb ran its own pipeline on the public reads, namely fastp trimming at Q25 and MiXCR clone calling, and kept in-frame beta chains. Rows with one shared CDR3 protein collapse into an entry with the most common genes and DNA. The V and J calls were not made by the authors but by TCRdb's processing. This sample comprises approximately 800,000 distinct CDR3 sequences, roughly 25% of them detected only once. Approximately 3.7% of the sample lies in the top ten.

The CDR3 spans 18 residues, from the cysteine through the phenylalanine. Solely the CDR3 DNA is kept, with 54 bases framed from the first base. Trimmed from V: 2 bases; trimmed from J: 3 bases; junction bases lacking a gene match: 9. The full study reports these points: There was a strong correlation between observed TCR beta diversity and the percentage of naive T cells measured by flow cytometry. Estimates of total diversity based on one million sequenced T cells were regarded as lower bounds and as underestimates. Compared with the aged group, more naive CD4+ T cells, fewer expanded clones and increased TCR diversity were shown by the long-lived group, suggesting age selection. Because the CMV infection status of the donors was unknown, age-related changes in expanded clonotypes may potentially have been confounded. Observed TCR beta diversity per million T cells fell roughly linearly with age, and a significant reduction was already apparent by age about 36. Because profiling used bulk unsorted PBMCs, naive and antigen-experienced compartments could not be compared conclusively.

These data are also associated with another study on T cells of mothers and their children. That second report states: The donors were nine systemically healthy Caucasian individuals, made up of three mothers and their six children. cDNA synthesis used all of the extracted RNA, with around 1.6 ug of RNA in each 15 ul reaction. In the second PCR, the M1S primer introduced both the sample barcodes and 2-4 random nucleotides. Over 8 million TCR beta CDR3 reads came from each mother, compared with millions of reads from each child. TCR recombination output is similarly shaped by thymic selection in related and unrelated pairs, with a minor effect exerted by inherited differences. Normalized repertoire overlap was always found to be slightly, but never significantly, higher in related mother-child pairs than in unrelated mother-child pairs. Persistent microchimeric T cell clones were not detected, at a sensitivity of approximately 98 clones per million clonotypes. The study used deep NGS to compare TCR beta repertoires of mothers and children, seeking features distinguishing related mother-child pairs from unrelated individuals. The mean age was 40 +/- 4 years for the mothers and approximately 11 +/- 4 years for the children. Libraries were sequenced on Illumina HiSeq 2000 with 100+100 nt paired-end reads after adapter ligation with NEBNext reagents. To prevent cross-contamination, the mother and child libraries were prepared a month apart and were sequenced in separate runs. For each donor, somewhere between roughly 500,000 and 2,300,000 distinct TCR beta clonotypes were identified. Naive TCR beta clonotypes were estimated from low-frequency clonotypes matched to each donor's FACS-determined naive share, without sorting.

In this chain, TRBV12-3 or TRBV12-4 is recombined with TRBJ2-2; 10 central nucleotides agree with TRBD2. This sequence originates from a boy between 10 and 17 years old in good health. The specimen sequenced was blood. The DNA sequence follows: TGTGCCAGCAGTTTATTTCCTAGCGGGAGCCTCTACACCGGGGAGCTGTTTTTT. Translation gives CASSLFPSGSLYTGELFF.